The present entry profiles one TCR beta chain with its context. Its target is not known. This sample stems from a study of T cell responses to AZD1222 COVID-19 vaccine. Study conclusions and caveats: Researchers report vaccine-associated CD4 TCRs spanning spike, with dominance at 160-218 and 743-854.

Pooled together were second doses at about 4 or about 12 weeks. The CDR3 sequence is 10 residues long. Per the germline V gene, CDR1 is SNHLY and CDR2 is FYNNEI. Between the trimmed V and J ends, which lost 4 bases and 5 bases, there was a span of 3 bases. Assay used: immunoSEQ multiplex PCR; TCRdb lists only in-frame clones, some missing. This table holds some 170,000 clones, roughly 88% found once. This clonotype was sampled from an adult who received the AZD1222 COVID-19 vaccine. Here the sequenced sample was peripheral blood, taken 28 days after the second AZD1222 dose. The rearrangement joins TRBV2 to TRBJ2-7; unclear D gene. CDR3 bases: TGTGCCAGCAGTGGAAACGAGCAGTACTTC. Its protein product is CASSGNEQYF.